This T cell receptor (beta chain) was identified during a study of PD-L1 blockade in urothelial cancer. Study-level information: Atezolizumab was started by patients in 2014 at 1,200 mg intravenously every 3 weeks. Median T cell yield from blood was about 150,000. Overall study results and limits: Sub-median blood TCR clonality before treatment predicted longer survival.

Sequencing used immunoSEQ multiplex PCR; TCRdb keeps in-frame clones, though not all of them. The sample includes 95,000 to 150,000 clones, more than 70% seen only once; the top ten take 2% to 3%. Germline CDR1 reads SQVTM; CDR2 reads ANQGSEA. The length of the CDR3 is 11 residues. Unmatched junction bases numbered 3, after V lost 6 bases and J lost 4 bases. Noted time point: peripheral blood 6 weeks after treatment start. Regarding this clone: Its antigen is as yet unknown.

This TCR derives from a man between 50 and 59 years old with urothelial cancer. The gene calls are TRBV29-1 and TRBJ2-7; 7 bases fit TRBD1. This material consisted of PBMCs, taken around atezolizumab (anti-PD-L1) treatment. DNA for the CDR3: TGCAGCGTGAACAGGGGTTACGAGCAGTACTTC. Protein: CSVNRGYEQYF.